The present entry profiles one T cell receptor (beta chain) with its context. The source of the sample is a study of T cells expressing NK-cell markers. Whole-study context: Beta-chain profiling covered CD3+CD56+NKG2C+, CD3+CD56+NKG2C- and CD3+CD56-NKG2C+ sorted subsets. Eight donors were sequenced, of whom seven were HCMV-seropositive, while the remaining one was HCMV-seronegative.

Looked up from germline, CDR1 is DFQATT and CDR2 is SNEGSKA (reference sequence). The CDR3 is 14 amino acids. With UMIs, 5'RACE template switching was used to make TCR beta cDNA. TCRdb reworked the 5' RACE reads into one entry per CDR3 protein, no DNA. This table holds 350,000 to 400,000 distinct CDR3 sequences. The gene calls are TRBV20-1 and TRBJ2-7; TCRdb designates TRBD1, a call that cannot be tested without DNA. The sample consisted of blood T cells: a sorted CD56 or NKG2C T cell subset, CD4+ or CD8+ T cells, or bulk PBMC T cells (not recorded which). The sequence was collected from a woman between 50 and 59 years old in good health. The CDR3 is CSARQAGKGSEQYF.